Listed below are T cell receptor beta chains from one sample, sequenced in a study of blood T cell repertoires in COVID-19. Using immunoSEQ multiplex PCR, the repertoire was profiled, and TCRdb retains in-frame clones only, with some absent. The sample has 410,000 or so clones; over 75% are singletons. The source material was peripheral blood. These receptors originate from a woman in her thirties or forties with COVID-19, enrolled during active disease. The CDR3 runs from the conserved cysteine through the conserved F or W. Each record gives: D gene, J gene, clone size, V gene, CDR3 DNA, CDR3 protein. D genes are given only for firm matches. Clone size is given for some rows only: seen once, a few or many times, or a class if the clone is expanded.

>NA|TRBJ1-1|NA|TRBV11-3
TGTGCCAGCAGCTTAGAGGGAGGCGGGGGCACTGAAGCTTTCTTT
CASSLEGGGGTEAFF
>TRBD1|TRBJ1-2|NA|TRBV6-5
TGTGCCAGCAGTAGACCGGGACAGGGGTATGGCTACACCTTC
CASSRPGQGYGYTF
>TRBD2|TRBJ2-3|NA|TRBV19
TGTGCCAGTAGTACTAGCGGGAGTAGAGATACGCAGTATTTT
CASSTSGSRDTQYF
>NA|TRBJ2-3|NA|TRBV4-3
TGCGCCAGCAGCCAAGGTACCGCTAGGGGGTCTTGGGCAGATACGCAGTATTTT
CASSQGTARGSWADTQYF
>NA|TRBJ1-5|NA|TRBV6-5
TGTGCCAGCAGCTCCACAGGGCCCAATCAGCCCCAGCATTTT
CASSSTGPNQPQHF
>TRBD2|TRBJ2-3|NA|TRBV19
TGTGCCAGTACTCACCGAGTCGGGGGGGCCGCGGGAGATACGCAGTATTTT
CASTHRVGGAAGDTQYF
>NA|TRBJ2-5|once|TRBV24-1
TGTGCCACCAGTGAACTTCCCGGGACGGGAGTTCAAGAGACCCAGTACTTC
CATSELPGTGVQETQYF
>NA|TRBJ1-2|NA|TRBV9
TGTGCCAGCAACAGAGATGGGGCAGGCTATGGCTACACCTTC
CASNRDGAGYGYTF
>NA|TRBJ2-7|NA|TRBV28
TGTGCCAGCAGTTTGGATAGGGACTCTACGTCCTACGAGCAGTACTTC
CASSLDRDSTSYEQYF
>TRBD2|TRBJ2-2|NA|TRBV27
TGTGCCAGCAGCTTCAGGACTAGCCTATCAACCGGGGAGCTGTTTTTT
CASSFRTSLSTGELFF
>NA|TRBJ1-1|few|TRBV19
TGTGCCAGTATAGAATACACTGAAGCTTTCTTT
CASIEYTEAFF
>TRBD1|TRBJ2-2|NA|TRBV20-1
TGCAGTGCTAGTCAAGCCCAGGGGGCAAGGTACACCGGGGAGCTGTTTTTT
CSASQAQGARYTGELFF
>NA|TRBJ1-6|NA|TRBV27
TGTGCCAGCTCAAAGGGGAGGGCCTCACCCCTCCACTTT
CASSKGRASPLHF
>TRBD2|TRBJ2-1|few|TRBV7-6
TGTGCCAGCAGCTTAGTGGCGGGGGATTACAATGAGCAGTTCTTC
CASSLVAGDYNEQFF
>NA|TRBJ2-7|NA|TRBV4-3
TGCGCCAGCAGCCAAGATGCGGGAACCAGCTCCTACGAGCAGTACTTC
CASSQDAGTSSYEQYF
>NA|TRBJ1-3|NA|TRBV28
TGTGCCAGCAGTTTATTTCAGGGGACTGGAAACACCATATATTTT
CASSLFQGTGNTIYF
>TRBD1|TRBJ1-1|NA|TRBV27
TGTGCCAGCAGAATACAGGGGCGGAACACTGAAGCTTTCTTT
CASRIQGRNTEAFF
>NA|TRBJ2-2|once|TRBV7-3
TGTGCCAGCAGCTTAGGCATCCCAGGGTTCACCGGGGAGCTGTTTTTT
CASSLGIPGFTGELFF
>NA|TRBJ2-3|NA|TRBV27
TGTGCCAGCAGTTTATCGTCAACTAGCACAGATACGCAGTATTTT
CASSLSSTSTDTQYF
>NA|TRBJ1-3|NA|TRBV13
TGTGCCAGCAGCTTAGGGGGGGCGTCAGGTTCTGGAAACACCATATATTTT
CASSLGGASGSGNTIYF
>TRBD2|TRBJ2-2|NA|TRBV6-2/TRBV6-3
TGTGCCAGCAGTTACGGGCTAGCGGGTTGGACCGGGGAGCTGTTTTTT
CASSYGLAGWTGELFF
>TRBD2|TRBJ2-1|NA|TRBV27
TGTGCCAGCAGTGTATTCGGACTAGCGGGAGGGCCTTACAATGAGCAGTTCTTC
CASSVFGLAGGPYNEQFF
>TRBD1|TRBJ1-1|few|TRBV15
TGTGCCACCAGCAGATCTACAGGGGTGACTGAAGCTTTCTTT
CATSRSTGVTEAFF
>TRBD1|TRBJ2-1|NA|TRBV7-3
TGTGCCAGCAGCAAAAGACAGGGTAGGGACAATGAGCAGTTCTTC
CASSKRQGRDNEQFF
>TRBD2|TRBJ2-7|once|TRBV5-1
TGCGCCAGCAGCTTGAGGCTAGCGGCCTACGAGCAGTACTTC
CASSLRLAAYEQYF
>NA|TRBJ1-1|once|TRBV14
TGTGCCAGCAGCCAAACAGGATCTCTGGCTTTCTTT
CASSQTGSLAFF
>NA|TRBJ1-4|NA|TRBV18
TGTGCCAGCTCATCCAGGACAGCGACTGCTGGGCCTAATGAAAAACTGTTTTTT
CASSSRTATAGPNEKLFF
>NA|TRBJ1-4|NA|TRBV6-5
TGTGCCAGCAGTTACGTGGCAGGGACTAATGAAAAACTGTTTTTT
CASSYVAGTNEKLFF
>NA|TRBJ1-2|NA|TRBV7-2
TGTGCCAGCAGCTTTTATCTGGGGACTCCCACCTATGGCTACACCTTC
CASSFYLGTPTYGYTF
>NA|TRBJ1-1|once|TRBV11-2
TGTGCCAGCAGCTTAGGGCTAGGGAACACTGAAGCTTTCTTT
CASSLGLGNTEAFF
>NA|TRBJ2-7|NA|TRBV5-1
TGCGCCAGCAGTCCCGGTCGTTCTAGCTCCTACGAGCAGTACTTC
CASSPGRSSSYEQYF
>NA|TRBJ2-7|NA|TRBV6-4
TGTGCCAGCAGTGCCCGCGTGGGAGACTACGAGCAGTACTTC
CASSARVGDYEQYF
>NA|TRBJ1-3|NA|TRBV6-1
TGTGCCAGCAGTGCCGACTCGCTCGGGGGTAGAGGAAACACCATATATTTT
CASSADSLGGRGNTIYF
>NA|TRBJ1-5|NA|TRBV5-8
TGTGCCAGCAGCTTGGCCAGGGTACAAGGTCAGCCCCAGCATTTT
CASSLARVQGQPQHF
>TRBD2|TRBJ2-5|NA|TRBV7-2
TGTGCCAGCAGCCTCAGGGGCGGGGGGGCAATCGGGACCCAGTACTTC
CASSLRGGGAIGTQYF
>NA|TRBJ1-1|NA|TRBV28
TGTGCCAGCCGGGGGTACACTGAAGCTTTCTTT
CASRGYTEAFF
>TRBD2|TRBJ2-7|NA|TRBV7-8
TGTGCCAGCAGCCTCGTACTAGCGGGAGGAGTACTAGTCTACGAGCAGTACTTC
CASSLVLAGGVLVYEQYF
>NA|TRBJ1-2|NA|TRBV6-2/TRBV6-3
TGTGCCAGCAGTAACGGACAGTTCTCCGGAGGCTACACCTTC
CASSNGQFSGGYTF
>NA|TRBJ2-3|NA|TRBV6-2/TRBV6-3
TGTGCCAGCAGTTACTTGGGCAGGGGAACAGATACGCAGTATTTT
CASSYLGRGTDTQYF
>TRBD1|TRBJ1-3|once|TRBV6-1
TGTGCCAGCAGTGAAACAGGGGCGCAAAACACCATATATTTT
CASSETGAQNTIYF
>NA|TRBJ2-1|NA|TRBV6-4
TGTGCCAGCGGAGAGAGGGAGGCTGGGGAGCAGTTCTTC
CASGEREAGEQFF
>TRBD1|TRBJ1-6|NA|TRBV6-6
TGTGCCAGCAGTAGGCAGGGGGGCTCCTATAATTCACCCCTCCACTTT
CASSRQGGSYNSPLHF
>NA|TRBJ2-7|NA|TRBV6-1
TGTGCCAGCAGTGATGAACCGGGGAGCATCCACGAGCAGTACTTC
CASSDEPGSIHEQYF
>TRBD1|TRBJ2-7|NA|TRBV7-2
TGTGCCAGCAGCTTAGTGGGACAGGGGTTTAGCTCCTACGAGCAGTACTTC
CASSLVGQGFSSYEQYF
>NA|TRBJ2-5|NA|TRBV7-8
TGTGCCAGCAGCCCCTGGAGGGATCCCCGCCCAGAGACCCAGTACTTC
CASSPWRDPRPETQYF
>TRBD1|TRBJ1-5|NA|TRBV19
TGTGCCAGTAGGGGACAGGGGGCTATATATAGCAATCAGCCCCAGCATTTT
CASRGQGAIYSNQPQHF
>TRBD2|TRBJ2-3|NA|TRBV5-1
TGCGCCAGCAGCTTTAGCGGGGGCACAGATACGCAGTATTTT
CASSFSGGTDTQYF
>NA|TRBJ1-1|NA|TRBV5-1
TGCGCCAGCAGGTACGGAGGGACTAACACTGAAGCTTTCTTT
CASRYGGTNTEAFF
>TRBD1|TRBJ1-1|NA|TRBV12-3/TRBV12-4
TGTGCCAGCAGTTTTAACAGGGGTGAAGCTTTCTTT
CASSFNRGEAFF
>NA|TRBJ1-3|NA|TRBV7-8
TGTGCCAGCAGCTTAGCCCAACAGGGAGGGTCTGGAAACACCATATATTTT
CASSLAQQGGSGNTIYF
>TRBD1|TRBJ1-2|NA|TRBV29-1
TGCAGCGTACAGGGGGCGTGGGGCTACACCTTC
CSVQGAWGYTF
>TRBD1|TRBJ1-3|NA|TRBV30
TGTGCCGGAGGCAGGGGGCCTGGAAACACCATATATTTT
CAGGRGPGNTIYF
>NA|TRBJ2-6|NA|TRBV30
TGTGCCTGTTCAACAGGCCTTAGCTCTGGGGCCAACGTCCTGACTTTC
CACSTGLSSGANVLTF